Below are 29 T cell receptor beta chains sequenced from a single sample in a study of blood T cell repertoires in COVID-19. Sequencing was performed with immunoSEQ multiplex PCR; in TCRdb, only in-frame clones are kept and a portion is missing. Of 300,000 to 400,000 clones detected, around four fifths appear once; the ten largest clones hold around 3%. The specimen sequenced was peripheral blood. These TCRs come from a man aged 25-40 years with active or convalescent COVID-19.

The rearrangement joins TRBV10-3 to TRBJ1-1; 7 nucleotides agree with TRBD1. Germline lookup yields CDR1 ENHRY and CDR2 SYGVKD. The CDR3 extends over 14 amino acids. Trimming cost V 6 bases and J 6 bases; bases outside gene matches: 10. The CDR3 nucleotides read TGTGCCATCAGCCCCTCAGGGGGAGTGGCTGAAGCTTTCTTT. The encoded protein is CAISPSGGVAEAFF.

J is TRBJ1-4 and V is TRBV7-2; 9 nucleotides line up with TRBD1. Germline CDR1 is SGHTA and CDR2 is FQGNSA. J gave up 8 bases and V 5 bases, and 12 bases lay outside the gene matches. CDR3 size: 16 residues. CDR3 bases: TGTGCCAGCAGCATCCAAACAGGGGGCGCCGGAGAAAAACTGTTTTTT. Protein sequence: CASSIQTGGAGEKLFF.

The J gene is TRBJ2-5, the V gene TRBV6-5; 8 positions agree with TRBD1. Looked up from germline, CDR1 is MNHEY and CDR2 is SVGAGI. The CDR3 totals 11 residues. The V gene end was trimmed by 11 bases and the J gene end by 4 bases; junction bases not matched to a gene: 3. The CDR3 DNA sequence: TGTGCCGGAGGACAGGGAGAGACCCAGTACTTC. This gives the protein CAGGQGETQYF.

The V gene is TRBV4-2, the J gene TRBJ1-4, with 7 bases lining up with TRBD1. V was clipped by 5 bases and J by 5 bases; unmatched bases: 17. This CDR3 region has 18 residues. Germline V gives CDR1 LGHNA, CDR2 YNFKEQ. Written as DNA, the CDR3 is TGTGCCAGCAGCGCTAAAAAGACCAGGGGGGAGAGGAATGAAAAACTGTTTTTT. Protein sequence: CASSAKKTRGERNEKLFF.

The gene calls are TRBV7-9 and TRBJ2-2; D remains ambiguous. Trimming stripped 5 bases from V and 4 bases from J, with 11 bases between. Germline CDR1 SEHNR, CDR2 FQNEAQ (reference sequence). This CDR3 has 14 residues. The CDR3 nucleotides are TGTGCCAGCAGCCAAGAGACAAGCACCGGGGAGCTGTTTTTT. The encoded protein is CASSQETSTGELFF.

The chain carries TRBV29-1 and TRBJ2-1; TRBD2 aligns across 8 bases. Unmatched junction bases numbered 12, after V lost 8 bases and J lost 9 bases. This CDR3 comprises 13 residues. Per germline, CDR1 SQVTM and CDR2 ANQGSEA. This chain's CDR3 is CSSRAGAGGEQFF. Written as DNA, the CDR3 is TGCAGCTCCCGGGCGGGGGCGGGAGGTGAGCAGTTCTTC.

V usage is TRBV2 and J usage is TRBJ1-1; 8 bases are shared with TRBD1. J lost 2 bases, V lost 7 bases, and 9 bases had no gene match. Per the germline V gene, CDR1 is SNHLY and CDR2 is FYNNEI. This CDR3 is 15 amino acids long. Here the CDR3 reads CASKSRQGRNTEAFF. The CDR3 region has the DNA TGTGCCAGCAAATCGCGACAGGGGCGAAACACTGAAGCTTTCTTT.

In regard to this clone: The same CDR3 arises from other DNA sequences in this sample as well. V is TRBV5-4 and J is TRBJ2-3; a possible D gene is TRBD1 (6 bases). CDR3 size: 14 residues. The V end lost 0 bases, the J end lost 2 bases, and 7 bases lay between the germline ends. The germline CDR1 and CDR2 sequences are SGHNT and YYREEE (reference sequence). CDR3 amino acids: CASSLDRATDTQYF. CDR3 bases: TGTGCCAGCAGCTTGGACAGGGCCACAGATACGCAGTATTTT.

This clone was observed a single time. J is TRBJ2-1 and V is TRBV4-3; TRBD2 agrees at 7 bases. The CDR3 extends over 17 amino acids. V lost 0 bases to trimming and J lost 2 bases; unmatched junction nucleotides: 7. Germline CDR1 reads LGHNA; CDR2 reads YSLEER. CDR3 DNA sequence: TGCGCCAGCAGCCAAGATGGGAGGGTAGAAACCTACAATGAGCAGTTCTTC. Its protein product is CASSQDGRVETYNEQFF.

The chain recombines TRBV7-9 with TRBJ1-5; maybe TRBD1 (5 bases). The CDR3 extends over 18 amino acids. Germline V gene lookup returns CDR1 SEHNR and CDR2 FQNEAQ (reference sequence). The V end was cut by 5 bases, the J end by 0 bases, with 20 bases between. The CDR3 protein is CASSVDTQGPYSNQPQHF. CDR3 DNA sequence: TGTGCCAGCAGCGTAGATACCCAGGGCCCATATAGCAATCAGCCCCAGCATTTT.

This chain connects TRBV6-5 to TRBJ2-7, with 9 bases fitting TRBD2. The J segment lost 5 bases and the V segment lost 7 bases, leaving 6 bases of the junction unmatched. CDR1 MNHEY and CDR2 SVGAGI come from the germline V gene. The CDR3 runs 13 residues. CDR3 nucleotide sequence: TGTGCCAGCAACTTAGCGGGAGAAGACGAGCAGTACTTC. Its protein product is CASNLAGEDEQYF.

The chain combines TRBV29-1 with TRBJ2-3; D ambiguous. The CDR3 totals 16 residues. Trimming removed 3 bases from V and 0 bases from J, with 16 bases in between. Germline values: CDR1 SQVTM, CDR2 ANQGSEA. CDR3 sequence (DNA): TGCAGCGTTGATGGTTCGTACAGCTCTAGCACAGATACGCAGTATTTT. It translates to CSVDGSYSSSTDTQYF.

The V and J genes are TRBV5-1 and TRBJ2-5; 8 bases fit TRBD2. The germline V gene has CDR1 SGHRS and CDR2 YFSETQ. V trimming: 9 bases; J trimming: 1 base; junction bases outside the gene matches: 17. This CDR3 spans 17 amino acids. For the CDR3, the DNA is TGCGCCACAAAAACGACTGCGCGGGGGGTACTCCAAGAGACCCAGTACTTC. This encodes CATKTTARGVLQETQYF.

The chain carries TRBV6-2 or TRBV6-3 and TRBJ2-1; possible D gene TRBD2, 6 bases. CDR1 is MNHEY and CDR2 is SVGEGT in the germline V gene. The CDR3 is made up of 12 amino acids. Between the trimmed V and J ends, which lost 5 bases and 7 bases, there was a span of 9 bases. In nucleotides, the CDR3 is TGTGCCAGCAGTAGACTAGTAAATGAGCAGTTCTTC. Amino acid sequence: CASSRLVNEQFF.

The J gene is TRBJ2-3, the V gene TRBV7-2; 8 bases are a match to TRBD2. CDR1 SGHTA and CDR2 FQGNSA come from the germline V gene. Trimming removed 4 bases from V and 2 bases from J; junction bases left unmatched: 5. The CDR3 length is 15 residues. The CDR3 reads CASSYASGLTDTQYF. The CDR3 DNA is TGTGCCAGCAGCTACGCTAGCGGGCTCACAGATACGCAGTATTTT. Supplemented by reference TRBV7-2 and TRBJ2-3, the full variable domain reads GAGVSQSPSNKVTEKGKDVELRCDPISGHTALYWYRQSLGQGLEFLIYFQGNSAPDKSGLPSDRFSAERTGGSVSTLTIQRTQQEDSAVYLCASSYASGLTDTQYFGPGTRLTVL.

The V and J genes are TRBV10-3 and TRBJ2-7; maybe TRBD2 (5 bases). The V and J ends lost 6 bases and 3 bases respectively, with 15 bases between them. In germline, CDR1 is ENHRY, CDR2 SYGVKD. This CDR3 has 14 residues. CDR3 residues: CAISEGRGFYEQYF. CDR3 in DNA: TGTGCCATCAGCGAAGGTCGGGGATTCTACGAGCAGTACTTC.

This clone was seen a few times. The chain carries TRBV30 and TRBJ2-2; D uncertain. This CDR3 is built from 13 residues. Trimming took 3 bases from V and 1 from J, leaving 6 bases between them. Germline V gives CDR1 GTSNPN, CDR2 SVGIG (reference sequence). As DNA, the CDR3 is TGTGCCTGGAGAAATCTGAACACCGGGGAGCTGTTTTTT. It specifies CAWRNLNTGELFF.

The chain has TRBV15 and TRBJ2-7, with D unclear. This CDR3 region has 15 residues. CDR1 is LNHNV, CDR2 YYDKDF, per germline (reference sequence). V was trimmed by 3 bases and J by 3 bases, leaving 15 bases between them. CDR3 protein: CATSRTPAPGYEQYF. As DNA, the CDR3 is TGTGCCACCAGCAGGACCCCAGCCCCGGGCTACGAGCAGTACTTC.

This clone came up once. As DNA, the CDR3 is TGTGCCAGTAGTATTCAGACAGGGGACGGTAGTGAAAAACTGTTTTTT. Translated: CASSIQTGDGSEKLFF. The V call is TRBV19, the J call TRBJ1-4, with 8 nucleotides matching TRBD1. Germline values: CDR1 LNHDA, CDR2 SQIVND (reference sequence). The junction had 10 bases not matched to a gene; V was cut back by 3 bases and J by 7 bases. CDR3 length equals 16 residues.

The rearrangement links TRBV11-1 to TRBJ2-7; D possibly corresponds to TRBD1 (6 bases). Trimming removed 5 bases from V and 5 bases from J, with 19 bases in between. Germline CDR1 reads SGHAT; CDR2 reads FQDESV (reference sequence). The CDR3 spans 15 residues. The CDR3 sequence is CASSQLPGGGHEQYF. The CDR3 region has the DNA TGTGCCAGCAGCCAGTTGCCTGGGGGCGGGCACGAGCAGTACTTC.

This clone was recorded a few times. The rearrangement links TRBV3-1 (or the pseudogene TRBV3-2) to TRBJ1-4; TRBD1 might be the D (5 bases). The CDR3 loop spans 17 amino acids. V lost 1 base, J lost 7 bases, and 19 bases lay in between. Germline CDR1 LGHDT, CDR2 YNNKEL (reference sequence). For the CDR3, the DNA is TGTGCCAGCAGCCAAGGTCCCGGTAGGGGCCAAGGTGAAAAACTGTTTTTT. Residues: CASSQGPGRGQGEKLFF.

V usage is TRBV24-1 and J usage is TRBJ2-5; the match to TRBD2 covers 7 bases. This CDR3 is built from 13 residues. Germline V gene data show CDR1 as KGHDR and CDR2 as SFDVKD. With 5 bases clipped from V and 5 bases from J, the junction kept 4 bases outside the gene matches. The CDR3 is CATSVAGVETQYF. CDR3 sequence (DNA): TGTGCCACCAGTGTGGCGGGAGTTGAGACCCAGTACTTC.

The genes are TRBV6-6 and TRBJ2-7; the match to TRBD1 covers 8 bases. V gave up 2 bases and J gave up 3 bases; unmatched junction bases: 9. There are 16 residues in the CDR3. From germline, CDR1 is MNHNY and CDR2 SVGAGI (reference sequence). The CDR3 sequence is CASSYGDRRVNYEQYF. CDR3 bases: TGTGCCAGCAGTTACGGGGACAGGAGGGTGAACTACGAGCAGTACTTC.

This chain connects TRBV15 to TRBJ2-5; TRBD2 matches 9 bases. The CDR3 has 16 residues. J lost 4 bases, V lost 1 base, and 7 bases had no gene match. Looked up from germline, CDR1 is LNHNV and CDR2 is YYDKDF (reference sequence). CDR3 sequence (DNA): TGTGCCACCAGCAGAGCGGGGGCGGGAGGGGGAGAGACCCAGTACTTC. It yields the protein CATSRAGAGGGETQYF.

The chain joins TRBV5-1 to TRBJ2-7; 11 nucleotides agree with TRBD1. V dropped 0 bases and J dropped 5; count of bases not matched to a gene: 4. The CDR3 is made up of 15 amino acids. Germline V gives CDR1 SGHRS, CDR2 YFSETQ. CDR3 region: CASSLAGTGGNEQYF. The CDR3 nucleotides read TGCGCCAGCAGCTTGGCCGGGACAGGGGGGAACGAGCAGTACTTC.

The chain recombines TRBV12-3 or TRBV12-4 with TRBJ1-1, with unresolved D. This CDR3 is 13 amino acids long. V was pared by 6 bases and J by 5 bases, with 13 bases between. The CDR3 region is CASSSLDGTEAFF. The CDR3 coding sequence is TGTGCCAGCAGCTCCCTCGACGGGACTGAAGCTTTCTTT.

The chain recombines TRBV4-3 with TRBJ2-1; tentatively, D is TRBD2 (6 bases). Trimming took 4 bases from V and 5 from J, leaving 12 bases between them. This CDR3 has 14 residues. CDR1 is LGHNA and CDR2 is YSLEER in the germline V gene. The CDR3, as DNA: TGCGCCAGCAGCCCGGGGAGGTTTAACAATGAGCAGTTCTTC. As protein: CASSPGRFNNEQFF.

This chain connects TRBV30 to TRBJ1-1, with D perhaps matching TRBD1 (5 bases). This CDR3 is built from 12 residues. V gave up 2 bases and J gave up 10 bases, with 14 bases separating them. Germline CDR1 reads GTSNPN; CDR2 reads SVGIG (reference sequence). CDR3 coding DNA: TGTGCCTGGAGTCTTTCAACCCAGGGAGCTTTCTTT. This translates into CAWSLSTQGAFF.

The J gene is TRBJ2-2, the V gene TRBV6-6, with D perhaps matching TRBD2 (5 bases). The germline V gene encodes CDR1 MNHNY and CDR2 SVGAGI (reference sequence). V was shortened by 10 bases and J by 0 bases, with 18 bases between the two germline ends. The CDR3 consists of 16 residues. The CDR3 DNA follows: TGTGCCACCAGCATTGGGAGACCCGCGAACACCGGGGAGCTGTTTTTT. Protein product: CATSIGRPANTGELFF.